This T cell receptor (beta chain) originates from a study of tumor-infiltrating lymphocytes in glioblastoma multiforme. Multiple V-beta primers and a C-beta primer amplified TCRB from RNA. TCRdb reprocessed the multiplex PCR reads with MiXCR, giving one entry per CDR3 protein. The sample shows almost 15,000 distinct CDR3 sequences, over 65% of them seen only once. About this clonotype itself: As yet, its antigen is unknown. The junction and the germline gene differ at one end; a read error may be behind it.

CDR1 is SGHAT, CDR2 FQNNGV, per germline. CDR3 length: 14 residues. Study conclusions and caveats: Functional subtype sorting of these T cells was not performed.

This receptor was taken from a male donor with glioblastoma. Sequencing was performed on brain tumor tissue. The genes are TRBV11-2 and TRBJ2-5, with D possibly TRBD2 on 6 matching bases. DNA of the CDR3: TGTGCCAGCAGCCCAAGGAGGGAACAAGATACCCAGTACTTC. This sequence encodes CASSPRREQDTQYF.